Following are 7 T cell receptor beta chains from one sample sequenced in a study of T cells in Graves' hyperthyroidism and ophthalmopathy. RNA transcripts provided the source from which TCR beta CDR3 regions were amplified. When the TCR CDR3 underwent first-round RT-PCR, the HTBI primer set was used. TCRdb called the multiplex PCR reads again in MiXCR, with one record for every CDR3 protein. This table has around 620,000 distinct CDR3 sequences, around 15% appearing once. The sequenced sample was blood. The receptors stem from a woman aged 25 to 45 with Graves' hyperthyroidism.

This clonotype was seen a handful of times. The V call is TRBV5-1, the J call TRBJ2-7; D might be TRBD1 (6 bases). The CDR3 runs 14 residues. V was trimmed by 3 bases and J by 6 bases, leaving 16 bases between them. Germline CDR1 and CDR2: SGHRS and YFSETQ. The CDR3 region has the DNA TGCGCCAGCAGCTCCCGGGACAACATACTCGAGCAGTACTTC. It specifies CASSSRDNILEQYF.

Ten or more counts support this clonotype. The chain joins TRBV5-1 to TRBJ1-2; no reliable D call. This CDR3 is 13 amino acids long. Trimming took 0 bases from V and 5 from J, leaving 8 bases between them. Germline V gene sequence: CDR1 SGHRS, CDR2 YFSETQ. Here the CDR3 reads CASSLDGEYGYTF. CDR3 in DNA: TGCGCCAGCAGCTTGGATGGAGAATATGGCTACACCTTC.

This clonotype was seen a handful of times. The chain uses TRBV29-1 and TRBJ2-5, with TRBD2 matching over 8 bases. The CDR3 is made up of 13 amino acids. J was trimmed by 4 bases and V by 6 bases; bases with no gene match: 7. The germline V gene has CDR1 SQVTM and CDR2 ANQGSEA. DNA of the CDR3: TGCAGCGTCCCGGGACTAGGCGGAGAGACCCAGTACTTC. Translated, it gives CSVPGLGGETQYF.

As to this clonotype: This could be a read error, since a much larger clone is one nucleotide away. The rearrangement joins TRBV2 to TRBJ1-5, with 10 bases identical to TRBD1. Germline V gene lookup returns CDR1 SNHLY and CDR2 FYNNEI. This CDR3 contains 14 residues. Here the CDR3 reads CACRDRGFGQSQHF. The DNA for the CDR3 is TGTGCCTGCCGGGACAGGGGTTTCGGTCAGTCCCAGCATTTT.

As regards this clonotype: The junction shows a germline mismatch at one end, possibly a read error. This sequence joins TRBV2 and TRBJ2-7; weak D call: TRBD1 (6 bases). The assigned J gene may be wrong: the sequence end matches TRBJ2-1 better. The germline V gene has CDR1 SNHLY and CDR2 FYNNEI. CDR3 length: 15 amino acids. The CDR3, as DNA: TGTGCCAGCAGAGAAGACAGGACCCCCTCCTACGAGCAGTTCTTC. Encoded protein: CASREDRTPSYEQFF.

This clonotype appeared once. The V gene is TRBV24-1, the J gene TRBJ2-7, with 9 nucleotides matching TRBD2. The CDR3 contains 14 residues. Trimming at V came to 5 bases and at J to 3 bases, leaving 4 bases not matched to a gene. Germline values: CDR1 KGHDR, CDR2 SFDVKD. The CDR3 nucleotides read TGTGCCACCAGTGGACGCGGGAGGGACTACGAGCAGTACTTC. Protein: CATSGRGRDYEQYF.

This chain joins TRBV5-6 and TRBJ2-7; 7 bases map to TRBD1. CDR3 length equals 17 residues. Germline lookup yields CDR1 SGHDT and CDR2 YYEEEE. Unmatched junction bases numbered 13, after V lost 3 bases and J lost 1 base. The DNA for the CDR3 is TGTGCCAGCAGCTCAGTGGGGTTTTACAGGGGTTCCTACGAGCAGTACTTC. Encoded protein: CASSSVGFYRGSYEQYF. The entire variable domain, with the rest obtained from reference TRBV5-6 and TRBJ2-7, is as follows: DAGVTQSPTHLIKTRGQQVTLRCSPKSGHDTVSWYQQALGQGPQFIFQYYEEEERQRGNFPDRFSGHQFPNYSSELNVNALLLGDSALYLCASSSVGFYRGSYEQYFGPGTRLTVT.